The 18 T cell receptor beta chains in this list originate from one sample, sequenced in a study of shared T cell receptors in the human thymus. The repertoire was sequenced with immunoSEQ multiplex PCR; TCRdb's copy has only in-frame clones and lacks some. The sample consists of roughly 660,000 clones, approximately 88% of them appearing once. This same sample was also part of a study on human thymus T cells.

The source material was thymocytes. The receptor set was obtained from a boy younger than two with a congenital heart defect.

The chain recombines TRBV5-1 with TRBJ2-7; possibly TRBD2 for D (6 bases). From germline, CDR1 is SGHRS and CDR2 YFSETQ. Trimming removed 1 base at V and 0 bases at J, with 11 bases between. This CDR3 spans 15 amino acids. The CDR3 sequence is CASSLLAPTSYEQYF. The CDR3 nucleotides read TGCGCCAGCAGCTTGCTAGCGCCGACCTCCTACGAGCAGTACTTC.

This clone was seen just once. J is TRBJ2-7 and V is TRBV7-9; 11 positions match TRBD1. J was trimmed by 8 bases and V by 4 bases; bases with no gene match: 10. CDR3 length equals 15 residues. Germline assignment: CDR1 SEHNR and CDR2 FQNEAQ (reference sequence). The CDR3 DNA reads TGTGCCAGCAGCTCGGACAGGGGGCACGGGACTCAGCAGTACTTC. This codes for CASSSDRGHGTQQYF.

The chain joins TRBV7-6 to TRBJ2-6; 8 nucleotides match TRBD1. Germline CDR1 is SGHVS and CDR2 is FNYEAQ. The CDR3 totals 18 residues. Unmatched junction bases numbered 9, after V lost 3 bases and J lost 2 bases. The chain's CDR3 is CASSFRTGSPTGANVLTF. The DNA of the CDR3 is TGTGCCAGCAGCTTCAGGACAGGGAGTCCCACTGGGGCCAACGTCCTGACTTTC.

This chain connects TRBV4-2 to TRBJ1-1; maybe TRBD1 (5 bases). The germline V and J ends were trimmed by 2 bases and 3 bases, with 10 bases remaining between them. The V gene's germline CDR1 is LGHNA and CDR2 YNFKEQ. The CDR3 has 14 residues. CDR3 in amino acids: CASSQRQSDTEAFF. The CDR3 DNA sequence: TGTGCCAGCAGCCAACGACAGTCGGACACTGAAGCTTTCTTT.

The J gene is TRBJ2-1, the V gene TRBV19; 12 bases agree with TRBD2. The germline CDR1 and CDR2 sequences are LNHDA and SQIVND (reference sequence). V shed 5 bases, J shed 7 bases, and the junction held 3 bases outside the gene matches. There are 14 residues in the CDR3. The CDR3 loop is CASSRLAGGNEQFF. The CDR3 bases are TGTGCCAGTAGTCGGCTAGCGGGAGGGAATGAGCAGTTCTTC. The complete variable domain, with remaining parts taken from reference TRBV19 and TRBJ2-1, reads DGGITQSPKYLFRKEGQNVTLSCEQNLNHDAMYWYRQDPGQGLRLIYYSQIVNDFQKGDIAEGYSVSREKKESFPLTVTSAQKNPTAFYLCASSRLAGGNEQFFGPGTRLTVL.

In its sample, this clone was seen once. The chain carries TRBV2 and TRBJ2-3; TRBD2 agrees at 12 bases. Germline V CDR1 and CDR2: SNHLY, FYNNEI. After removal of 6 bases from V and 2 bases from J, the junction contained 6 bases not matched to a gene. This CDR3 has 16 residues. CDR3 amino acids: CASRTSGSGPTDTQYF. DNA for the CDR3: TGTGCCAGCAGGACTAGCGGGAGTGGCCCCACAGATACGCAGTATTTT.

The chain combines TRBV30 with TRBJ1-1, with 7 bases aligning to TRBD1. CDR1 GTSNPN and CDR2 SVGIG come from the germline V gene (reference sequence). The V and J ends lost 8 bases and 1 base, in that order; junction bases with no gene match: 16. The CDR3 runs 16 residues. In nucleotides, the CDR3 is TGTGCCACGAAAGAGGCCAACCGGACAGGGAACACTGAAGCTTTCTTT. Amino acid sequence: CATKEANRTGNTEAFF.

The sample holds one count of this clone. The DNA for the CDR3 is TGTGCCAGCAGCTTGGGACACTCCTACGAGCAGTACTTC. It codes for CASSLGHSYEQYF. This rearrangement joins TRBV7-9 to TRBJ2-7; a weak D match, TRBD1 (6 bases). CDR3 length equals 13 residues. The germline V and J ends were trimmed by 3 bases and 0 bases, with 6 bases remaining between them. Germline CDR1 is SEHNR and CDR2 is FQNEAQ (reference sequence).

The gene calls are TRBV27 and TRBJ2-5, with 14 nucleotides matching TRBD2. Germline V gene data show CDR1 as MNHEY and CDR2 as SMNVEV (reference sequence). Unmatched junction bases numbered 9, after V lost 5 bases and J lost 1 base. This CDR3 comprises 18 residues. As DNA, the CDR3 is TGTGCCAGCAGTCAAGGGACTAGCGGGAGCGCCCTCCAAGAGACCCAGTACTTC. This encodes CASSQGTSGSALQETQYF.

The chain couples TRBV28 to TRBJ2-7, with D perhaps TRBD1 (6 bases). CDR1 and CDR2 (germline): MDHEN, SYDVKM. This CDR3 has 14 amino acids. The V end was cut by 3 bases, the J end by 2 bases, with 11 bases between. The CDR3 nucleotides are TGTGCCAGCAGTTTGGACAGTAGGGCCTACGAGCAGTACTTC. Encoded protein: CASSLDSRAYEQYF.

The rearrangement joins TRBV4-1 to TRBJ1-1; possibly TRBD1 for D (6 bases). The CDR3 spans 15 residues. V lost 0 bases and J 5 bases, leaving 13 bases between the germline ends. The germline gives CDR1 MGHRA, CDR2 YSYEKL. In DNA, the CDR3 is TGCGCCAGCAGCCAAGATGTAACAGGGTGGACTGAAGCTTTCTTT. It encodes CASSQDVTGWTEAFF.

This chain joins TRBV9 and TRBJ1-1; D unclear. Germline values: CDR1 SGDLS, CDR2 YYNGEE. V lost 0 bases to trimming and J lost 4 bases, with 7 bases between them. The CDR3 has 13 residues. The CDR3 DNA follows: TGTGCCAGCAGCGTAGTCCCCTCCACTGAAGCTTTCTTT. This encodes CASSVVPSTEAFF.

The chain uses TRBV27 and TRBJ2-6; 7 nucleotides line up with TRBD2. V shed 4 bases, J shed 2 bases, and the junction held 2 bases outside the gene matches. The CDR3 is made up of 15 amino acids. The V gene's germline CDR1 is MNHEY and CDR2 SMNVEV (reference sequence). CDR3: CASSSRGAGANVLTF. In DNA form, the CDR3 reads TGTGCCAGCAGTTCCCGGGGGGCTGGGGCCAACGTCCTGACTTTC.

This sequence joins TRBV5-5 and TRBJ2-7, with 7 positions matching TRBD2. The germline V gene has CDR1 SGHKS and CDR2 YYEKEE (reference sequence). J was trimmed by 3 bases and V by 7 bases; bases with no gene match: 16. This CDR3 has 16 amino acids. As DNA, the CDR3 is TGTGCCAGCTTACCCATATCCCAGGGACTACTCTACGAGCAGTACTTC. Translated, it gives CASLPISQGLLYEQYF. Together with reference TRBV5-5 and TRBJ2-7, the CDR3 gives the full variable domain: DAGVTQSPTHLIKTRGQQVTLRCSPISGHKSVSWYQQVLGQGPQFIFQYYEKEERGRGNFPDRFSARQFPNYSSELNVNALLLGDSALYLCASLPISQGLLYEQYFGPGTRLTVT.

The CDR3 is CASTFEGRSYNEQFF. In DNA, the CDR3 is TGTGCCAGCACCTTCGAGGGGAGGTCCTACAATGAGCAGTTCTTC. The chain combines TRBV6-5 with TRBJ2-1; D possibly corresponds to TRBD2 (6 bases). The V end lost 7 bases, the J end lost 1 base, and 14 bases lay between the germline ends. The CDR3 has 15 amino acids. From germline, CDR1 is MNHEY and CDR2 SVGAGI.

This rearrangement joins TRBV5-1 to TRBJ2-5; 15 bases line up with TRBD2. Germline CDR1 is SGHRS and CDR2 is YFSETQ. The CDR3 consists of 16 residues. V lost 4 bases to trimming and J lost 2 bases; unmatched junction nucleotides: 3. CDR3 protein: CASSPGLAGGQETQYF. The CDR3 bases are TGCGCCAGCAGCCCGGGACTAGCGGGAGGTCAAGAGACCCAGTACTTC.

The V call is TRBV5-1, the J call TRBJ2-6; TRBD1 agrees at 9 bases. Germline V CDR1 and CDR2: SGHRS, YFSETQ. Trimming cost V 3 bases and J 0 bases; bases outside gene matches: 13. This CDR3 has 20 amino acids. The CDR3: CASSWKKRTGEASGANVLTF. Written as DNA, the CDR3 is TGCGCCAGCAGCTGGAAGAAACGGACAGGGGAGGCCTCTGGGGCCAACGTCCTGACTTTC.

The chain employs TRBV4-3 and TRBJ2-3, with 8 bases fitting TRBD1. This CDR3 contains 18 residues. Germline lookup yields CDR1 LGHNA and CDR2 YSLEER. J was trimmed by 1 base and V by 0 bases; bases with no gene match: 9. The CDR3 loop is CASSQDGQGAEGTDTQYF. The CDR3, as DNA: TGCGCCAGCAGCCAAGATGGTCAGGGGGCTGAGGGCACAGATACGCAGTATTTT.